This T cell receptor beta chain was obtained from a study of blood T cell repertoires in COVID-19 (dated by TCRdb to 2018 to 2021). As for the study more broadly: The collaborator samples originated in the United States, Italy and Spain and spanned the acute and convalescent phases of COVID-19. The prospective study material was composed of cDNA or gDNA derived from T cells, B-cell-depleted T cells, or PBMCs. Deeply sampled blood TCRbeta repertoires from subjects exposed to, actively infected with, or recovered from COVID-19 were included in the dataset. The repertoires were made available in a free public database intended to serve as a resource for research on the immune response to SARS-CoV-2. The samples were drawn from two sources: the first 160 participants of the ongoing ImmuneRACE study, and 1,200 or so subjects contributed by 6 global collaborators. A de-identified subject ID, COVID-19 status, age in years and sex were almost always included in the sample metadata. Where available, HLA class I and class II types were taken from metadata supplied by the sample provider and were not determined by assay-based typing.

TCRbeta CDR3 regions were amplified from genomic DNA by means of the immunoSEQ Assay, a bias-controlled multiplex PCR. On the study's bioinformatics: The number of nucleated cells in each sample was estimated by amplification of reference gene primers within the assay. To quantify the absolute abundance of each unique TCRbeta CDR3 rearrangement, sequence reads were collapsed and filtered. For each sample, productive Simpson clonality was calculated as the square root of Simpson's diversity index across productive rearrangements. Entries here come from immuneACCESS through TCRdb and include only in-frame sequences with V and J called. Some clones fail to appear in such tables; in the studies checked, an unresolved V gene covers under half of the shortfall, and the cause of the remainder is unknown. That table supplies the V and J calls and clone size; D and trimming were determined from the DNA. This sample lists about 150,000 clones; roughly 80% were detected once. The biggest ten clones account for 9.5% to 13% of the sample.

A second Seattle source provided samples from volunteer blood donors who had recovered from COVID-19. Collaborating institutions collected whole blood in K2EDTA tubes following their own protocols. For TCRbeta analysis, collaborators shipped samples as frozen whole blood, isolated PBMCs, or DNA extracted from either of those sample types. Of note for this clone: Which antigen it targets is not known. Base-call qualities are not available, and no considerably larger clone is one nucleotide away.

The V end loses 0 bases and the J end loses 11 bases, and a stretch of 16 bases separates them. Via the germline V gene (reference sequence), CDR1 is GTSNPN and CDR2 SVGIG. The CDR3, cysteine through phenylalanine, is 13 amino acids long. The read is trimmed to its CDR3 DNA, 39 bases read in frame from base 1. Study-level results and caveats: The quantity of clinical and demographic metadata differed by source and by participant and was supplied without curation.

The receptor comes from a man aged 60 to 69 who had recovered from COVID-19. Recombination linked TRBV30 to TRBJ1-2, and possibly TRBD1, on 6 matching bases. The specimen sequenced was peripheral blood. The CDR3 here reads CAWSVLQGSGYTF. At the DNA level, the sequence is TGTGCCTGGAGTGTATTACAGGGCTCGGGGTACACCTTC. The reference TRBV30 and TRBJ1-2 proteins fill in what lies around the CDR3, so the full variable domain reads SQTIHQWPATLVQPVGSPLSLECTVEGTSNPNLYWYRQAAGRGLQLLFYSVGIGQISSEVPQNLSASRPQDRQFILSSKKLLLSDSGFYLCAWSVLQGSGYTFGSGTRLTVV.